The entry below describes one TCR beta chain. The antigen is undetermined. These data originate in a study of CD8+ T cells in alopecia areata. Overall study findings and caveats: Researchers reported that TCR sharing among patients proved less clear than in mice, possibly HLA-linked. Normal scalp had lower clonality than lesional scalp, with alopecia totalis/universalis lesions showing this most strongly.

CDR1 and CDR2 from the germline V gene are GTSNPN and SVGIG (reference sequence). The ends lost 2 bases at V and 3 bases at J; junction bases unmatched: 13. The length of the CDR3 is 18 residues. Extraction of RNA preceded its reverse transcription into cDNA, which served as the sequencing template. Here immunoSEQ multiplex PCR was the method, and the copy in TCRdb shows in-frame clones only, minus some. The sample includes 100,000 to 130,000 clones, 55% to 60% of them seen just once. Specimens obtained from alopecia areata patients comprised lesional scalp punch biopsies and peripheral blood. T lymphocytes (CD4+ and CD8+) were sorted from PBMCs.

Specimen: NKG2D-low CD8+ T cells sorted from blood. V gene TRBV30 combines with J gene TRBJ2-7, with TRBD2 identical over 13 bases. This sequence was found in a human donor with alopecia areata. The CDR3 loop reads CAWSSGTSGVARSYEQYF. In nucleotides, the CDR3 is TGTGCCTGGAGTTCCGGGACTAGCGGGGTGGCCCGCAGCTACGAGCAGTACTTC.